This TCR beta chain was found in a study of blood T cell repertoires in COVID-19. There are a few counts of this clone. The CDR3 has 11 amino acids. CDR1 SQVTM and CDR2 ANQGSEA come from the germline V gene. V lost 7 bases to trimming and J lost 2 bases, with 9 bases between them. TCRdb's copy holds only in-frame clones and misses some; the assay was immunoSEQ multiplex PCR. The sample holds fewer than 85,000 clones, about 80% seen once. The sequence came from a woman between 70 and 85 years old with acute or convalescent COVID-19. The sequenced sample was peripheral blood. The chain has TRBV29-1 and TRBJ2-7; D remains unclear. CDR3: CSGLVTYEQYF. DNA for the CDR3: TGCAGCGGCTTAGTAACCTACGAGCAGTACTTC.